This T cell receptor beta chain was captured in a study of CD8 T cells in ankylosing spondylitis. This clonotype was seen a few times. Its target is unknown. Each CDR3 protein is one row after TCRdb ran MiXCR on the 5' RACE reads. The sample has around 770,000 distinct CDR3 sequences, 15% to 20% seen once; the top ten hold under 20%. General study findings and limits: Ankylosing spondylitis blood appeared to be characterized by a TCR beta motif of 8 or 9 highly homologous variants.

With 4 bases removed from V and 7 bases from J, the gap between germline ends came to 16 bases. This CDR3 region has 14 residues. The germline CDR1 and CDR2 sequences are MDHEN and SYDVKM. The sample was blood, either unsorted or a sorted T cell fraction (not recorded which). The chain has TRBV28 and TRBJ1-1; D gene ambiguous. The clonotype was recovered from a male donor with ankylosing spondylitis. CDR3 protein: CASSSPSVGVEAFF. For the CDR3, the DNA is TGTGCCAGCAGTTCACCCAGTGTGGGCGTTGAAGCTTTCTTT.